The present T cell receptor (beta chain) was sequenced within a study of naive and memory T cell subsets. J lost 6 bases, V lost 6 bases, and 16 bases had no gene match. Germline-derived CDR1 and CDR2 are SGHRS and YFSETQ. This CDR3 spans 17 amino acids. Ligated cDNA underwent four rounds of PCR with nested alpha and beta constant region primers and SP2. TCRdb redid the calling of the UMI-ligation and nested PCR reads with MiXCR, one entry per CDR3 protein. The sample carries about 14,000 distinct CDR3 sequences, around 5.5% recorded once. Specified treatment: skin biopsy from PPD injection site in Mantoux-positive individual. An oligonucleotide containing a UMI was ligated to the 3' end of TCR cDNA.

The V call is TRBV5-1, the J call TRBJ2-5; 11 bases are a match to TRBD2. The material sequenced was skin, taken from a tuberculin skin test site. The receptor was isolated from an adult in good health. CDR3 coding DNA: TGCGCCAGCATCCCATCCAACGGGACTAGCGGCCGGCAGACCCAGTACTTC. It yields the protein CASIPSNGTSGRQTQYF.